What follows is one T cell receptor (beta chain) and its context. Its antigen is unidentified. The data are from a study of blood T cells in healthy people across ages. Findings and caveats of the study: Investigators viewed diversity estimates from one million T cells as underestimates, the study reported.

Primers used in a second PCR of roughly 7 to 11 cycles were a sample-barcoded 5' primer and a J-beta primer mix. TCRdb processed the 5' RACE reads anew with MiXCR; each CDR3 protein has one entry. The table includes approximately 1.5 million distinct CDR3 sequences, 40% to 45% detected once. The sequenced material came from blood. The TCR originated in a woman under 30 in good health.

CDR3 in amino acids: CASSLVQGGNTEAFF. CDR3 coding DNA: TGTGCCAGCAGTTTAGTACAGGGGGGCAACACTGAAGCTTTCTTT. J is TRBJ1-1 and V is TRBV12-3 or TRBV12-4; 8 nucleotides agree with TRBD1. The CDR3 is 15 amino acids. Germline trimming cut 1 base from V and 2 bases from J; bases unmatched to any gene: 3.